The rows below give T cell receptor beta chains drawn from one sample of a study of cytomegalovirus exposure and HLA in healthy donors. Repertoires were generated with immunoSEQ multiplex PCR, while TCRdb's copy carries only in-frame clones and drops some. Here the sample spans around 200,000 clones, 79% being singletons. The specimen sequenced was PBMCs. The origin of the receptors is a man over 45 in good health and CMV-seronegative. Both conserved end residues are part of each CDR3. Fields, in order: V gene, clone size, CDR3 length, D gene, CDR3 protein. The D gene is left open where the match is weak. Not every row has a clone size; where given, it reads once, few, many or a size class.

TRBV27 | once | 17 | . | CASSPWAGRQRNTEAFF
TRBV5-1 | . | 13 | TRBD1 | CATKGQINEKLFF
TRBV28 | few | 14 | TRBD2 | CASSLSGRTYEQYF
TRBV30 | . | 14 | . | CAWSLGDTNQPQHF
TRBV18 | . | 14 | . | CASSPPGSREKLFF
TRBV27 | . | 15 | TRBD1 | CASSLSGQGWTEAFF
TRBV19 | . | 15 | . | CASTPRWETNEKLFF
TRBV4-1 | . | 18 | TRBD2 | CASSQTGGGAGGPYEQFF
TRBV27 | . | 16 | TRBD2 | CASRRGGLAGLYEQFF
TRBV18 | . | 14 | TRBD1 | CASSIGQGGQPQHF
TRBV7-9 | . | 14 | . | CASSQQDAYNEQFF
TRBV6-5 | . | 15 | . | CASSPAGTNSYEQYF
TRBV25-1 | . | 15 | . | CASSESFQIQETQYF
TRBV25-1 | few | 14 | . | CASSNEGRAYEQYF
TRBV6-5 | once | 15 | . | CASRTPGRPNSPLHF
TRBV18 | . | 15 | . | CASSPTPTVSYEQYF
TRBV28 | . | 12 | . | CASSLVIGEQFF
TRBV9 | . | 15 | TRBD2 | CASSLTSVSSYEQYF
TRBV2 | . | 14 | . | CASSVSRGEETQYF
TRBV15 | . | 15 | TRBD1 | CATSRGQGWNEKLFF
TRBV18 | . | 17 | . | CASSPTRGTTPNTEAFF
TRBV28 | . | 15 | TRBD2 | CASLAGGAVQYEQYF
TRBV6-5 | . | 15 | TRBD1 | CASSRGQGVSYEQYF
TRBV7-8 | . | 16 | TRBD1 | CASSLVGTGYTGELFF
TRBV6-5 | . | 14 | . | CASRLRQKSYEQYF
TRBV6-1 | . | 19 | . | CASSEVYRVESYSNQPQHF
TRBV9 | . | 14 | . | CASSATGPNTEAFF
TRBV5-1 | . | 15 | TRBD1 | CASSLAGGFNQPQHF
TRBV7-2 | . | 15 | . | CASTVSGGSNQPQHF
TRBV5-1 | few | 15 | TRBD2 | CASSLRTSGYNEQFF
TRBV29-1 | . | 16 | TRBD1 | CSVGNDPDRVGTEAFF
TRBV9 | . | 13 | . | CASSLMTADEQFF
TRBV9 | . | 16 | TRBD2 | CASSPRTSGRSNEQFF
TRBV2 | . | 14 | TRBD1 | CASSYGQGSTEAFF
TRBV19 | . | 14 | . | CASNGDYSNQPQHF
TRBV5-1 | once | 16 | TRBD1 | CASSLWTGTGFNEQFF
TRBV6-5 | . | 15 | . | CASRLHRNTQETQYF
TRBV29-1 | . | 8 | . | CSVGPHTF
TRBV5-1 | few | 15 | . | CASSLGGYTTYEQYF
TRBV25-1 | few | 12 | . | CASRTASYEQYF
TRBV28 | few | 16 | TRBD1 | CASSFNTGAFNQPQHF
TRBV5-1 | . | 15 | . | CASSFSGNPNEKLFF
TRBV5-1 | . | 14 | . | CASSLGGRGETQYF
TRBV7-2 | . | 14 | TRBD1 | CASSGQGDADEQFF